This T cell receptor beta chain was sequenced in a study of cytotoxic CD8 clonotypes in ibrutinib-treated CLL. Clones were read by immunoSEQ multiplex PCR, and TCRdb kept only the in-frame ones, dropping some. The sample lists fewer than 400,000 clones, 67% occurring once. V lost 0 bases, J lost 6 bases, and 12 bases lay in between. Germline V gene data show CDR1 as SGDLS and CDR2 as YYNGEE. This CDR3 is 14 amino acids long. The sample here was PBMCs, taken after 36 months of ibrutinib treatment. This sequence was found in a human donor with chronic lymphocytic leukemia. The J gene is TRBJ1-2, the V gene TRBV9; tentatively, D is TRBD1 (5 bases). CDR3: CASSVVGGTHGYTF. CDR3 sequence (DNA): TGTGCCAGCAGCGTAGTGGGGGGGACCCATGGCTACACCTTC.